This T cell receptor beta chain appears in the sequencing data of a study of control samples from healthy donors and cancer patients. Per the germline V gene, CDR1 is LNHDA and CDR2 is SQIVND (reference sequence). Trimming stripped 8 bases from V and 3 bases from J, with 19 bases between. CDR3 length equals 15 residues. Profiling relied on immunoSEQ multiplex PCR, and the TCRdb table lists in-frame clones only, not all of them. This table has about 140,000 clones, 91% appearing once. This rearrangement joins TRBV19 to TRBJ1-2; D perhaps matches TRBD1 (6 bases). This receptor was taken from a man between 18 and 35 years old in good health. The sequenced sample was blood. CDR3 sequence reads: CASAEQGASHYGYTF. CDR3 nucleotides: TGTGCCAGTGCCGAACAGGGCGCGTCCCACTATGGCTACACCTTC. Supplemented by reference TRBV19 and TRBJ1-2, the full variable domain reads DGGITQSPKYLFRKEGQNVTLSCEQNLNHDAMYWYRQDPGQGLRLIYYSQIVNDFQKGDIAEGYSVSREKKESFPLTVTSAQKNPTAFYLCASAEQGASHYGYTFGSGTRLTVV.